Listed below are T cell receptor beta chains from one sample, sequenced in a study of identical twins. TCRdb processed the 5' RACE reads anew with MiXCR; each CDR3 protein has one entry. In the table there are 690,000 or so distinct CDR3 sequences, approximately 6.1% of which are singletons. Specimen: naive T cells sorted from blood. These receptors came from a man aged 18-30 years in good health. The conserved cysteine and the conserved F or W are not part of the CDR3 here. Fields, in order: V gene, J gene, CDR3 protein.

TRBV20-1	TRBJ2-1	SASGLKDEQF
TRBV5-4	TRBJ2-4	ASSLADRPKNIQY
TRBV14	TRBJ2-5	ASSQFVSETQY
TRBV9	TRBJ1-6	ASSVGRGSPLH
TRBV14	TRBJ2-2	ASSQVSGRFSRELF
TRBV27	TRBJ2-7	ASSLTGQGAYEQY
TRBV29-1	TRBJ2-2	SVDRGSYTGELF
TRBV20-1	TRBJ1-2	SARTINNRDRGAPGNGYT
TRBV20-1	TRBJ2-1	SARDLNGLAGRYEQF
TRBV6-2/TRBV6-3	TRBJ2-5	ASSARSTSVLTETQY
TRBV20-1	TRBJ2-5	SARAPNQETQY
TRBV25-1	TRBJ2-2	ASSEFGRGFAGELF
TRBV10-1	TRBJ2-5	ASSSQRQETQY
TRBV5-5	TRBJ1-6	ASSTLREGSSPLH
TRBV5-1	TRBJ2-3	ASSLVAGVVADTQY
TRBV7-8	TRBJ1-6	ASSLVGGQKTVGSPLH
TRBV11-1	TRBJ1-4	ASSPPVGSAALLKGLF
TRBV7-8	TRBJ2-5	ASSHILTGSETQY
TRBV11-2	TRBJ2-1	ASSLTMKQF
TRBV20-1	TRBJ2-5	SALGQRAETQY
TRBV18	TRBJ2-2	ASSPTVRDTNTGELF
TRBV4-3	TRBJ2-1	ASSQENWGKDEQF
TRBV20-1	TRBJ2-5	SALGETQY
TRBV12-3/TRBV12-4	TRBJ2-3	ASSLTGLDTQY
TRBV18	TRBJ1-5	ASSPQGNQPQH
TRBV24-1	TRBJ1-2	ATSDVDRAYGYT
TRBV5-4	TRBJ2-5	ASSLPTGGARETQY
TRBV9	TRBJ2-5	ASSATGGGNPETQY
TRBV10-3	TRBJ2-1	ATNAGTSNEQF
TRBV20-1	TRBJ1-6	SAPSGEKFNSPLH
TRBV15	TRBJ1-1	ATSREAGRNTEAF
TRBV20-1	TRBJ2-7	SARGQLMSYEQY
TRBV3-1	TRBJ2-3	ASSAGTSETDTQY
TRBV5-1	TRBJ2-2	ASSQRSGSRAGELF
TRBV6-1	TRBJ2-3	ASNSGPGLRTDTQY
TRBV4-2	TRBJ2-7	ASSHRTIYEQY
TRBV27	TRBJ1-5	ASSLGGDQPQH
TRBV4-3	TRBJ2-7	ASSPSLGVRNEQY
TRBV6-5	TRBJ2-5	ASRREETQY
TRBV5-1	TRBJ1-1	ASSLDKVNTEAF
TRBV12-3/TRBV12-4	TRBJ2-1	ASRLAGENNEQF
TRBV12-3/TRBV12-4	TRBJ1-5	ASSFYGTGASNQPQH
TRBV28	TRBJ2-7	ASSFGGWEPGVEEQY
TRBV3-1	TRBJ2-5	ASSQGDRAPYQETQY
TRBV11-2	TRBJ1-2	ASSGGPHLGYGYT
TRBV24-1	TRBJ2-5	ATSLEETQY
TRBV3-1	TRBJ2-1	ASSPLAGGTNEQF
TRBV12-3/TRBV12-4	TRBJ2-7	ASIDGDSIRPYEQY
TRBV5-1	TRBJ2-1	ASSLGPPGGGTPNEQF
TRBV5-1	TRBJ2-3	ASWTGLTTDTQY
TRBV4-1	TRBJ2-5	ASSQPEGQETQY
TRBV6-1	TRBJ2-3	ASSTTGGGTDTQY
TRBV7-2	TRBJ2-2	ASSLEGTILRELF
TRBV3-1	TRBJ2-7	ASSQSRSPSYEQY
TRBV15	TRBJ1-3	ATSNLGGSGNTIY
TRBV5-6	TRBJ2-3	ASSPGPLKDTQY
TRBV7-2	TRBJ1-5	ASSLGARGHSNQPQH
TRBV12-3/TRBV12-4	TRBJ1-6	ASSLWGRRPYNSPLH
TRBV6-1	TRBJ1-5	ASRGAGGNQPQH